This T cell receptor beta chain came from a study of blood T cell repertoires in COVID-19. With respect to this clone: Mismatch with germline at one junction end may stem from a read error.

Using immunoSEQ multiplex PCR, the repertoire was profiled, and TCRdb retains in-frame clones only, with some absent. This sample has some 230,000 clones; around 89% occur once, and the top ten carry about 3%. Germline assignment: CDR1 SGHNT and CDR2 YYREEE (reference sequence). The CDR3 length is 16 residues. Participant reports of clinical history set cohort assignment. The chain uses TRBV5-4 and TRBJ1-1; tentatively, D is TRBD1 (6 bases). Sequencing was done on a sample of PBMCs or T cells enriched from blood (not recorded which). This clonotype was sampled from a woman between 18 and 29 years old in a cohort exposed to, infected with or recovered from COVID-19 (not recorded which). CDR3 bases: TGTGCCAGCACCTTGGGGGGGCAAATGAAAAACACTGAAGCTTTCTTT. This translates into CASTLGGQMKNTEAFF. Full variable domain (outside the CDR3, taken from reference TRBV5-4 and TRBJ1-1): ETGVTQSPTHLIKTRGQQVTLRCSSQSGHNTVSWYQQALGQGPQFIFQYYREEENGRGNFPPRFSGLQFPNYSSELNVNALELDDSALYLCASTLGGQMKNTEAFFGQGTRLTVV.